This T cell receptor (beta chain) appears in the sequencing data of a study of blood T cells in healthy people across ages. Findings of the study overall: Diversity estimates drawn from one million T cells were deemed underestimates.

It was with a sample-barcoded 5' primer and a J-beta primer mix that a second PCR of roughly 7 to 12 cycles was run. TCRdb passed the 5' RACE reads through MiXCR, listing each CDR3 protein once. The sample records roughly 2 million distinct CDR3 sequences, less than 50% being singletons. With respect to this clonotype: The antigen is undetermined.

Trimming removed 8 bases from V and 7 bases from J, with 16 bases in between. The CDR3 length is 13 residues. Looked up from germline, CDR1 is SGHTA and CDR2 is FQGNSA. The receptor was derived from a woman between 35 and 50 years old in good health. The chain has TRBV7-2 and TRBJ2-3; TRBD1 or TRBD2 may be the D gene (5 bases each). What was sequenced was blood. CDR3 sequence: CASGPGAINTQYF. The CDR3 nucleotides are TGTGCCAGCGGCCCCGGGGCTATCAATACGCAGTATTTT.